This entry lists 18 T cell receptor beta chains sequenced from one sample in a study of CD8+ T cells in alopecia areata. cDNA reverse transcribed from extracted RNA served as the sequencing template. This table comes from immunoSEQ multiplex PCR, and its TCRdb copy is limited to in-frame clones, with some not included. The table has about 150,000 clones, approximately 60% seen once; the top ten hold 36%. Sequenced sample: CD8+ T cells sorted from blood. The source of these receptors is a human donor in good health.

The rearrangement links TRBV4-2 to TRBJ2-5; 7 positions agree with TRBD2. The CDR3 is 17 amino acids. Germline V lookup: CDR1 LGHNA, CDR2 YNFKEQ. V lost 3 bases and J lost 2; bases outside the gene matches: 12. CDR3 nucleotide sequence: TGTGCCAGCAGCCACGGTGTCGTCAGGGAGGGGCAAGAGACCCAGTACTTC. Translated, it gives CASSHGVVREGQETQYF.

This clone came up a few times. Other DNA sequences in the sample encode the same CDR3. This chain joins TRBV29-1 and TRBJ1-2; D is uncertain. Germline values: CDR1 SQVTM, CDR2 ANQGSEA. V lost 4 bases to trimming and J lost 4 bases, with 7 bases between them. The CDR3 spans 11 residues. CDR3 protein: CSVAGRYGYTF. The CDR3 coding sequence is TGCAGCGTTGCAGGACGCTATGGCTACACCTTC.

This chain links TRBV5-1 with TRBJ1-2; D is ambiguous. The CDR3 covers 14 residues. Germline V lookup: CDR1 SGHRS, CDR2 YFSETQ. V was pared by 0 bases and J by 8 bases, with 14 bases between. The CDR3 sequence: CASSLEPRQGGYTF. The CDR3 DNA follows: TGCGCCAGCAGCTTGGAGCCCCGGCAAGGGGGCTACACCTTC.

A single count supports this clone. CDR3 protein: CASSTNLASSHNEQFF. Written as DNA, the CDR3 is TGTGCCAGCAGCACCAATCTAGCGTCCTCTCACAATGAGCAGTTCTTC. The chain recombines TRBV7-9 with TRBJ2-1, with D perhaps TRBD2 (6 bases). The germline gives CDR1 SEHNR, CDR2 FQNEAQ (reference sequence). The ends were cut back, 5 bases at V and 5 bases at J, with 19 bases in the middle. The CDR3 consists of 16 residues.

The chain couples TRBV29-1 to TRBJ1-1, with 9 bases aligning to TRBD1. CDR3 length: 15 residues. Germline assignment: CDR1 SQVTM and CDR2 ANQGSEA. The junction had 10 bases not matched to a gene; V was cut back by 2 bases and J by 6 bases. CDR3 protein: CSVETTGTGIPEAFF. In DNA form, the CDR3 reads TGCAGCGTTGAAACCACCGGGACAGGGATCCCTGAAGCTTTCTTT.

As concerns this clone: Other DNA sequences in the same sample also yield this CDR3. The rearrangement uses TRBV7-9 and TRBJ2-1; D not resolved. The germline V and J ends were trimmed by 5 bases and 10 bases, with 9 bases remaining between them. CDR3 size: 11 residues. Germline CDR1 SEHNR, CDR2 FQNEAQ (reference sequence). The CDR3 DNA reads TGTGCCAGCAGCCTCTTCGACGAGCAGTTCTTC. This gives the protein CASSLFDEQFF.

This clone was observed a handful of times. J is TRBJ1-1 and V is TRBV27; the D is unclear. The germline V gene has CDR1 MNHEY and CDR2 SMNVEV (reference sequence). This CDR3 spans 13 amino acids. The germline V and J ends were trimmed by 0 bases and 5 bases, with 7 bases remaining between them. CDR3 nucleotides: TGTGCCAGCAGTTTATCTCTAGGGACTGAAGCTTTCTTT. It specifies CASSLSLGTEAFF.

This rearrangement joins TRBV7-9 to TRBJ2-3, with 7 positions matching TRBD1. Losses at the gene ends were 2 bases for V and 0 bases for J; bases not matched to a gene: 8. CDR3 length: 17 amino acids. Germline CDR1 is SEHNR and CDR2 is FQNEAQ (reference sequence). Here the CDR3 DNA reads TGTGCCAGCAGCTTAAAGGGTGGGACAGCGAGCACAGATACGCAGTATTTT. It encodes CASSLKGGTASTDTQYF.

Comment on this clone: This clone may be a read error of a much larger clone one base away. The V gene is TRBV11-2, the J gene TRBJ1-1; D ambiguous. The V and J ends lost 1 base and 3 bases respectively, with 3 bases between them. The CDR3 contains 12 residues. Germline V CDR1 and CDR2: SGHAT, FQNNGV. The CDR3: CASSLGDTEAFF. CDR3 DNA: TGTGCCAGCAGCTTAGGGGACACTGAAGCTTTCTTT.

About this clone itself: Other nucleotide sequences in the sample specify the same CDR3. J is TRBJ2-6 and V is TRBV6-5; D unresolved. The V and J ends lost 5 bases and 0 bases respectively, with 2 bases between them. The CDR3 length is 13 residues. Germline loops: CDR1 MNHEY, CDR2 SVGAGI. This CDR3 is CASSSSGANVLTF. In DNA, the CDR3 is TGTGCCAGCAGTAGCTCTGGGGCCAACGTCCTGACTTTC.

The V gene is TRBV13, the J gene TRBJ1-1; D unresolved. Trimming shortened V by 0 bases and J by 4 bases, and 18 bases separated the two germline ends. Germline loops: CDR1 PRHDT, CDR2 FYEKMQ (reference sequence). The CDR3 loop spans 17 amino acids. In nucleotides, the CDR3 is TGTGCCAGCAGCTTAGGGAGAAACCAGTTATCCAGCACTGAAGCTTTCTTT. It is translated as CASSLGRNQLSSTEAFF.

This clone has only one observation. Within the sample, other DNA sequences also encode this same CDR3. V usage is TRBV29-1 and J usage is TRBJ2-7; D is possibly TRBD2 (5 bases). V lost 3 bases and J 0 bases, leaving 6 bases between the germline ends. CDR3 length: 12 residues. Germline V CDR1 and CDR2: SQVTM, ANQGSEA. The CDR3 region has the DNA TGCAGCGTTGAGGGGAGCTCCTACGAGCAGTACTTC. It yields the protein CSVEGSSYEQYF.

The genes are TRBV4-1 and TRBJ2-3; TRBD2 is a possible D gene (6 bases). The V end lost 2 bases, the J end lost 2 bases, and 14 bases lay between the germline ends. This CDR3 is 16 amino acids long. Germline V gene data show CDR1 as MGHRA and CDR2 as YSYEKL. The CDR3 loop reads CASSQPGADLTDTQYF. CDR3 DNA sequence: TGCGCCAGCAGCCAACCGGGAGCGGACCTCACAGATACGCAGTATTTT.

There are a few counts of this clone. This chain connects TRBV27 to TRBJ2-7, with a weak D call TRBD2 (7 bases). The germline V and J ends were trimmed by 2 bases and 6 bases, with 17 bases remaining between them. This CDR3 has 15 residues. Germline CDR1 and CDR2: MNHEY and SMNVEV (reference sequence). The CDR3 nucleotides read TGTGCCAGCAGTTTACAAGGGAACGGGGGGCGCGAGCAGTACTTC. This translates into CASSLQGNGGREQYF.

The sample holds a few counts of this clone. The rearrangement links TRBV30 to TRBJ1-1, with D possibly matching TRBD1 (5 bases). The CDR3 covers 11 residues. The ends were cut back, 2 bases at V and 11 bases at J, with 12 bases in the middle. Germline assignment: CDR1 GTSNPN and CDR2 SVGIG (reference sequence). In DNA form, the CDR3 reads TGTGCCTGGAGTCTTGGGACCCTGGCTTTCTTT. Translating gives CAWSLGTLAFF.

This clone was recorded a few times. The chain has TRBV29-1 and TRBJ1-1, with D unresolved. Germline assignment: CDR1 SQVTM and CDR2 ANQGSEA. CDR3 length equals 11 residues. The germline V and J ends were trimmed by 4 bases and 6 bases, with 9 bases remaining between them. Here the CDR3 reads CSVGNAPEAFF. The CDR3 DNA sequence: TGCAGCGTTGGGAACGCCCCTGAAGCTTTCTTT.

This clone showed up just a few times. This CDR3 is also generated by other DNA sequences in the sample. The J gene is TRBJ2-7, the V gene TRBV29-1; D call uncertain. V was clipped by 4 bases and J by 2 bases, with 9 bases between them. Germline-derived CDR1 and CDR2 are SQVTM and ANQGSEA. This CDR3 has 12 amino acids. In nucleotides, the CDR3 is TGCAGCGTTGCGGCAGGAACCTACGAGCAGTACTTC. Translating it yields CSVAAGTYEQYF.

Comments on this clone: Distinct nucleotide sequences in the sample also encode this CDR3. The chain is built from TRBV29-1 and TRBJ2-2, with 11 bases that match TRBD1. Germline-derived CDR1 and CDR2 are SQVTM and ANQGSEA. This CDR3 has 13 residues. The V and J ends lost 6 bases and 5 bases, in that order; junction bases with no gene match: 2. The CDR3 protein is CSVGTGGTGELFF. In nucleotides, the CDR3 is TGCAGCGTAGGGACAGGGGGAACCGGGGAGCTGTTTTTT.